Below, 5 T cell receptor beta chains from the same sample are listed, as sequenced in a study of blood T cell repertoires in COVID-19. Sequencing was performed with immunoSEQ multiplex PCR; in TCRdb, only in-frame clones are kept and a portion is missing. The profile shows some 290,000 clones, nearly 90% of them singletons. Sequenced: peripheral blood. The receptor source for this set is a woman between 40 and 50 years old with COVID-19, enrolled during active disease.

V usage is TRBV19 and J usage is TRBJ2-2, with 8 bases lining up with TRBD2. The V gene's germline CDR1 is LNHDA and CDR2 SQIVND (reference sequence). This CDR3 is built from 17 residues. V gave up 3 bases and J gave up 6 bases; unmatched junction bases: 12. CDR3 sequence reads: CASSILAGGIRSGELFF. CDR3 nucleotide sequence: TGTGCCAGTAGTATCCTGGCGGGGGGAATTAGGTCCGGGGAGCTGTTTTTT. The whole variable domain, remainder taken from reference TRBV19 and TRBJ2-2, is DGGITQSPKYLFRKEGQNVTLSCEQNLNHDAMYWYRQDPGQGLRLIYYSQIVNDFQKGDIAEGYSVSREKKESFPLTVTSAQKNPTAFYLCASSILAGGIRSGELFFGEGSRLTVL.

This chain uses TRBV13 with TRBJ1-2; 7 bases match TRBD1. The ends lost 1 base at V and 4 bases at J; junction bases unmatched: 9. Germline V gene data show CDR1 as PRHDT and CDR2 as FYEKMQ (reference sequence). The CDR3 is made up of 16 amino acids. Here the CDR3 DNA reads TGTGCCAGCAGCTTAGTGACGAGGGGGCGAACCTATGGCTACACCTTC. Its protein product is CASSLVTRGRTYGYTF.

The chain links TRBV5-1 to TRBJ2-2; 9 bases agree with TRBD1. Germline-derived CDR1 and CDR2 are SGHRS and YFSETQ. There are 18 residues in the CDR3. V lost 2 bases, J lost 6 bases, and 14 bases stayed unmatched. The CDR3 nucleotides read TGCGCCAGCAGCTTAACCCCGGGACAGGGTAGTAAGGCCGGGGAGCTGTTTTTT. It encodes CASSLTPGQGSKAGELFF.

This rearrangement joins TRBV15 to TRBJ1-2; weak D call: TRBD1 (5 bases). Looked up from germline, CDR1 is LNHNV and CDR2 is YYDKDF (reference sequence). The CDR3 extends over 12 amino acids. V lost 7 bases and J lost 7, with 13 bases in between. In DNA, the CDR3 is TGTGCCACCACCGCGGGGGGTCGTGGCTACACCTTC. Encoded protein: CATTAGGRGYTF.

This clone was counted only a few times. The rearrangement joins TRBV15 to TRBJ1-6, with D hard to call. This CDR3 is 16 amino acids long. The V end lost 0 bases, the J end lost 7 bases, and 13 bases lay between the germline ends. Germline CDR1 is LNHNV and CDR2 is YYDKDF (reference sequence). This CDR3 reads CATSRDSSGENSPLHF. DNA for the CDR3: TGTGCCACCAGCAGAGATAGTAGCGGGGAAAATTCACCCCTCCACTTT.